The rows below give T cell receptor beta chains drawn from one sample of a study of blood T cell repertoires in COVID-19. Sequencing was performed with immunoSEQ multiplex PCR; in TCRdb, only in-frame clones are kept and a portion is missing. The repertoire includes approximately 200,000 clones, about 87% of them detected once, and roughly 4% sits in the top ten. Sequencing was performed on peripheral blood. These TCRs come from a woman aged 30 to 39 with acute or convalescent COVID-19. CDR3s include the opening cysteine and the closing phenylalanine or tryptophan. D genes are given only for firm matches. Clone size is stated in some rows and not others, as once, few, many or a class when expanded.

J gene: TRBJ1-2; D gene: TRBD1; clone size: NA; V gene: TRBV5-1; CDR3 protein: CASSLRTGGGVGGYTF; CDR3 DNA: TGCGCCAGCAGCTTGAGGACAGGCGGAGGAGTGGGGGGCTACACCTTC
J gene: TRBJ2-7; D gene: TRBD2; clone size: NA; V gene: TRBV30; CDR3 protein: CAWASGSYEQYF; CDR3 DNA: TGTGCCTGGGCTAGCGGCTCCTACGAGCAGTACTTC
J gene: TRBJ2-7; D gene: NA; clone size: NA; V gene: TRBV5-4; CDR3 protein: CASSLRGGIREQYF; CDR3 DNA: TGTGCCAGCAGCTTGCGGGGCGGGATACGGGAGCAGTACTTC
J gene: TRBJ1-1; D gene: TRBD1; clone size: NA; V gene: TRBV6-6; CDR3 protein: CASSSPRTGSSTEAFF; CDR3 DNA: TGTGCCAGCAGTTCCCCTCGGACAGGCTCGAGCACTGAAGCTTTCTTT
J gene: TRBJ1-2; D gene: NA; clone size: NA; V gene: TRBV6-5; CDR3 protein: CASSYHQINYGYTF; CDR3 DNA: TGTGCCAGCAGTTACCACCAGATCAACTATGGCTACACCTTC
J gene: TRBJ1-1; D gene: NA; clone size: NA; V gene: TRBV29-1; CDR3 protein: CSVASRLSTEAFF; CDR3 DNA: TGCAGCGTTGCATCCCGGTTGAGCACTGAAGCTTTCTTT
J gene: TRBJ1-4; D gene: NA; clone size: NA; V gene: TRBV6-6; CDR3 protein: CASRRGSEKLFF; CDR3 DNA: TGTGCCAGCAGAAGGGGTAGCGAAAAACTGTTTTTT
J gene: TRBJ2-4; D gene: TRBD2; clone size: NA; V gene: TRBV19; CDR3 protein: CASSISLGGGRARDIQYF; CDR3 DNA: TGTGCCAGTAGTATAAGCCTGGGTGGCGGGAGGGCCCGGGACATTCAGTACTTC
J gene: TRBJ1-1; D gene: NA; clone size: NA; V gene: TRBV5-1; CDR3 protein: CASSFGNTEAFF; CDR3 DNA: TGCGCCAGCAGCTTCGGGAACACTGAAGCTTTCTTT
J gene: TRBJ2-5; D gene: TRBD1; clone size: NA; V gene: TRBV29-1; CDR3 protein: CSVARTGRETQYF; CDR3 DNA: TGCAGCGTTGCCCGGACAGGGAGAGAGACCCAGTACTTC
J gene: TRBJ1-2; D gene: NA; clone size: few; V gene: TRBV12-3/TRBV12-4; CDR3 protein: CASSLPQGGYTF; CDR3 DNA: TGTGCCAGCAGTTTACCCCAGGGTGGCTACACCTTC
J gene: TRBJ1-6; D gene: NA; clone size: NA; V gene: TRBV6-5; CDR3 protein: CASRKDSGSPLHF; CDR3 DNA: TGTGCCAGCAGAAAGGACAGTGGATCACCCCTCCACTTT
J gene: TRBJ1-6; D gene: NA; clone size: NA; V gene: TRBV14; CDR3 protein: CASSHRVDSPLHF; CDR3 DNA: TGTGCCAGCAGCCACAGGGTTGACTCACCCCTCCACTTT
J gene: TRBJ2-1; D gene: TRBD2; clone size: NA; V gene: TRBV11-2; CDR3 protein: CASSLGAGRAYNEQFF; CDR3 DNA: TGTGCCAGCAGCTTAGGGGCGGGGAGGGCTTACAATGAGCAGTTCTTC
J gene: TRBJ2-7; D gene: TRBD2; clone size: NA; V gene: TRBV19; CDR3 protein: CASSRTSGKYEQYF; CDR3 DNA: TGTGCCAGTAGTCGGACTAGCGGAAAATACGAGCAGTACTTC